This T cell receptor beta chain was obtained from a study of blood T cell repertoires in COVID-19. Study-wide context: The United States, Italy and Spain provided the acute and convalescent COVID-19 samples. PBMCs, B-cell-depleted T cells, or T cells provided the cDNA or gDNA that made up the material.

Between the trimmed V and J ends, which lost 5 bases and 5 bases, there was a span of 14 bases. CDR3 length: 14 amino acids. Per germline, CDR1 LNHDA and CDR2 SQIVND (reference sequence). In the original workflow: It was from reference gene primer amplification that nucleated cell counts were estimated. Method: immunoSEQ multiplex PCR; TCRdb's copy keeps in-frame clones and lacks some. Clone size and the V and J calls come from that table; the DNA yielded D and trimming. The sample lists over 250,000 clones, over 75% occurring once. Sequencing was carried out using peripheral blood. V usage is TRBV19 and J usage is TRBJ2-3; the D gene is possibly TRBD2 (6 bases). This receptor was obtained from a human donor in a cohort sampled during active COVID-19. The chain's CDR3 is CASSVRGLGDTQYF. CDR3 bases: TGTGCCAGTAGTGTTCGGGGGTTGGGAGATACGCAGTATTTT.